The TCR beta chain under discussion was sequenced for a study of CD8+ T cells in alopecia areata. Isolated RNA was reverse transcribed into cDNA used as the sequencing template. Method: immunoSEQ multiplex PCR; TCRdb's copy keeps in-frame clones and lacks some. The sample has around 190,000 clones; more than 50% are singletons. CDR1 and CDR2 from the germline V gene are GTSNPN and SVGIG (reference sequence). Trimming pared 3 bases from V and 2 bases from J, leaving 11 bases between. This CDR3 spans 13 amino acids. This rearrangement joins TRBV30 to TRBJ2-7, with D unclear. The sequenced sample consisted of CD8+ T cells sorted from blood. This clonotype was obtained from a human donor in good health. CDR3 nucleotide sequence: TGTGCCTGGAGAGGGCTTGGGACCTACGAGCAGTACTTC. Translating gives CAWRGLGTYEQYF.